This T cell receptor (beta chain) was sequenced in a study of blood T cell repertoires in COVID-19. Looking at the study overall: PBMCs, B-cell-depleted T cells, or T cells were the source of the cDNA or gDNA that made up the material.

CDR3 size: 15 residues. The germline V gene encodes CDR1 MRHNA and CDR2 SNTAGT. Trimming cost V 2 bases and J 8 bases, with 15 bases left between them. As originally analysed: Estimation of nucleated cell counts relied on the amplification of reference gene primers. Profiling relied on immunoSEQ multiplex PCR, and the TCRdb table lists in-frame clones only, not all of them. That table supplies the V and J calls and clone size; D and trimming were determined from the DNA. This sample has about 140,000 clones, with about 88% found just once. Sequences were obtained from peripheral blood. The chain employs TRBV6-4 and TRBJ1-4; D unresolved. This TCR was recovered from a human donor with COVID-19, enrolled during active disease. The donor label of this sample is uncertain. The CDR3 DNA sequence: TGTGCCAGCAGTGACCCCGAGTGGAGTGAGGAAAAACTGTTTTTT. Its translation is CASSDPEWSEEKLFF.